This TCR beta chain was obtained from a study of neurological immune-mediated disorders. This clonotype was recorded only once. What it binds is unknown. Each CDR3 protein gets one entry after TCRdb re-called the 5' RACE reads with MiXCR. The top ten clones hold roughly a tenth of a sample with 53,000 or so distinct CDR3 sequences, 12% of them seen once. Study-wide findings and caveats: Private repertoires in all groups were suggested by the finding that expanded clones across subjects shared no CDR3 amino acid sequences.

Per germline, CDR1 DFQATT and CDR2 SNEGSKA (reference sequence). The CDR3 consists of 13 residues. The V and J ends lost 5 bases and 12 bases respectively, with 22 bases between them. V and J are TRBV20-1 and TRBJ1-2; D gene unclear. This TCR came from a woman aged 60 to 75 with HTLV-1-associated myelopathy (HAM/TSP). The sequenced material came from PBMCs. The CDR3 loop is CSARNGTLFADTF. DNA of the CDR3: TGCAGTGCTCGGAACGGAACCCTATTCGCCGACACCTTC.